A single sample gave rise to the 2 T cell receptor beta chains below, sequenced in a study of blood T cell repertoires in COVID-19. Repertoires were generated with immunoSEQ multiplex PCR, while TCRdb's copy carries only in-frame clones and drops some. This table has tens of thousands of clones, roughly 84% appearing once. The specimen was peripheral blood. These receptors were collected from a woman in her sixties or seventies with acute or convalescent COVID-19.

The V call is TRBV4-2, the J call TRBJ2-7; TRBD1 agrees at 7 bases. The CDR3 has 14 residues. V was pared by 1 base and J by 1 base, with 1 base of the junction left unmatched. CDR1 is LGHNA, CDR2 YNFKEQ, per germline. The CDR3 reads CASSQGGQSYEQYF. The CDR3 DNA is TGTGCCAGCAGCCAAGGGGGACAGTCCTACGAGCAGTACTTC.

The chain recombines TRBV21-1 with TRBJ2-7; TRBD1, the table's D call, lacks a check against the DNA. TRBV21-1 is an annotated pseudogene. This CDR3 region has 15 residues. The CDR3, as DNA: TGTGCCAGCAGCCCCCAGACAGGGGCCCCCTACGAGCAGTACTTC. Translation: CASSPQTGAPYEQYF.